These T cell receptor beta chains were read from a single sample in a study of identical twins. TCRdb redid the calling of the 5' RACE reads with MiXCR, one entry per CDR3 protein. The sample shows 1.5 million or so distinct CDR3 sequences, about 31% of them seen only once. The sequencing input was cord blood. Source of these receptors: a newborn girl in good health. Each CDR3 is given with its conserved first and last residue. D genes are given only for firm matches. Size is stated for part of the rows, as once, few or many counts, or as a class when the clone is expanded.

size: -; D: TRBD2; J: TRBJ2-1; V: TRBV7-9; CDR3: CASSSSGPTGNEQFF; DNA: TGTGCCAGCAGCTCTAGCGGTCCAACGGGGAATGAGCAGTTCTTC
size: -; D: -; J: TRBJ1-5; V: TRBV7-9; CDR3: CASSLEQQPQHF; DNA: TGTGCCAGCAGCTTAGAACAGCAGCCCCAGCATTTT
size: few; D: -; J: TRBJ2-7; V: TRBV5-1; CDR3: CASSLRGSGLSYEQYF; DNA: TGCGCCAGCAGCTTGAGAGGTAGCGGTCTCTCCTACGAGCAGTACTTC
size: few; D: -; J: TRBJ1-2; V: TRBV30; CDR3: CAWSVGLTLNYGYTF; DNA: TGTGCCTGGAGTGTAGGGCTTACTCTCAACTATGGCTACACCTTC
size: few; D: -; J: TRBJ2-6; V: TRBV7-9; CDR3: CASRKRESGANVLTF; DNA: TGTGCCAGCAGAAAGAGGGAATCTGGGGCCAACGTCCTGACTTTC
size: few; D: -; J: TRBJ2-2; V: TRBV12-3/TRBV12-4; CDR3: CASSLITLLSQSGELFF; DNA: TGTGCCAGCAGTTTAATAACCCTTCTATCTCAGTCCGGGGAGCTGTTTTTT
size: -; D: TRBD2; J: TRBJ2-7; V: TRBV7-2; CDR3: CASSLAGPGGGGYEQYF; DNA: TGTGCCAGCAGCTTAGCGGGACCCGGGGGCGGGGGGTACGAGCAGTACTTC
size: few; D: -; J: TRBJ2-7; V: TRBV21-1; CDR3: CASSPVTGFLHEQYF; DNA: TGTGCCAGCAGCCCTGTGACAGGGTTCTTACACGAGCAGTACTTC
size: -; D: TRBD2; J: TRBJ2-5; V: TRBV20-1; CDR3: CSAGPGLLQETQYF; DNA: TGCAGTGCAGGGCCGGGACTACTACAAGAGACCCAGTACTTC
size: -; D: -; J: TRBJ1-5; V: TRBV28; CDR3: CASSFREQGQPQHF; DNA: TGTGCCAGCAGTTTCAGGGAGCAGGGGCAGCCCCAGCATTTT
size: few; D: -; J: TRBJ2-1; V: TRBV3-1; CDR3: CASSSRRGSRFF; DNA: TGTGCCAGCAGCTCCCGCCGGGGGTCGAGGTTCTTC
size: -; D: TRBD1; J: TRBJ1-1; V: TRBV20-1; CDR3: CRQDRMNTEAFF; DNA: TGCAGGCAGGACAGGATGAACACTGAAGCTTTCTTT
size: -; D: -; J: TRBJ1-4; V: TRBV7-9; CDR3: CASSLARGTATNEKLFF; DNA: TGTGCCAGCAGCTTAGCTAGGGGGACTGCAACTAATGAAAAACTGTTTTTT
size: few; D: TRBD1; J: TRBJ1-4; V: TRBV2; CDR3: CASRQGGSNEKLFF; DNA: TGTGCCAGCAGACAGGGGGGTTCTAATGAAAAACTGTTTTTT
size: few; D: -; J: TRBJ1-2; V: TRBV6-5; CDR3: CASSYVSDQGYGYTF; DNA: TGTGCCAGCAGTTACGTTAGTGACCAGGGCTATGGCTACACCTTC
size: -; D: TRBD1; J: TRBJ1-1; V: TRBV29-1; CDR3: CSVAEQGTTEAFF; DNA: TGCAGCGTTGCAGAACAGGGGACCACTGAAGCTTTCTTT